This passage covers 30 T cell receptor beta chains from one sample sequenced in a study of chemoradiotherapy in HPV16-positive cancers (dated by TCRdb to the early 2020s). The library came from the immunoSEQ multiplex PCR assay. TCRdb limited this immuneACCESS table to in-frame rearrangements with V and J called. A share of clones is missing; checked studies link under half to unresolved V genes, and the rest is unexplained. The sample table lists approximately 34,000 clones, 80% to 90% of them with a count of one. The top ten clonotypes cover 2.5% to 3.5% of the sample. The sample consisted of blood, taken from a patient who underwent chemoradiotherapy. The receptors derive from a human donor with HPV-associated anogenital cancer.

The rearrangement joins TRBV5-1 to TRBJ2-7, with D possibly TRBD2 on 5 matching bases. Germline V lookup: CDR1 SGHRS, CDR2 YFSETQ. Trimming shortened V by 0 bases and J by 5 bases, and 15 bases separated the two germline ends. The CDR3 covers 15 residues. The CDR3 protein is CASSLVAEGDHEQYF. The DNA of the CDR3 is TGCGCCAGCAGCTTGGTGGCAGAGGGAGACCACGAGCAGTACTTC.

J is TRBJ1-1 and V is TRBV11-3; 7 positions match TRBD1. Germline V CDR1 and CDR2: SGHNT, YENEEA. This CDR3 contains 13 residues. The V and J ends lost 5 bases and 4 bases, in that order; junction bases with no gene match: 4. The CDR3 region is CASSPQGSTEAFF. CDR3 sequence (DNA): TGTGCCAGCAGCCCACAGGGGTCCACTGAAGCTTTCTTT.

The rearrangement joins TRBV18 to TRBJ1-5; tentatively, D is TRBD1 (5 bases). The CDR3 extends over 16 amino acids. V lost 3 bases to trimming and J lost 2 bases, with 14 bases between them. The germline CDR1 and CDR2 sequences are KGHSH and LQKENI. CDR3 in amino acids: CASSPSGGLGNQPQHF. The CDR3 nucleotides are TGTGCCAGCTCACCTAGCGGGGGACTGGGCAATCAGCCCCAGCATTTT.

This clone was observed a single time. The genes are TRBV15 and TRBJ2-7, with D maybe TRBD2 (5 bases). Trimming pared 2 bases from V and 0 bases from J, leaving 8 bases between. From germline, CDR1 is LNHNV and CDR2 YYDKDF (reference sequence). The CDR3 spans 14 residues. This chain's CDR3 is CATSRNSASYEQYF. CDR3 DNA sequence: TGTGCCACCAGCAGAAATAGCGCCTCCTACGAGCAGTACTTC.

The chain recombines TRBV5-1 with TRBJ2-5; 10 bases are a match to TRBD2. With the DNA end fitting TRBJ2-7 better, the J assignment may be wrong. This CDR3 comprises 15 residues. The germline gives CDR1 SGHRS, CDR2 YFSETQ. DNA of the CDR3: TGCGCCAGCAGCTTGGAACTAGCGGGAAGGAACGAGCAGTACTTC. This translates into CASSLELAGRNEQYF.

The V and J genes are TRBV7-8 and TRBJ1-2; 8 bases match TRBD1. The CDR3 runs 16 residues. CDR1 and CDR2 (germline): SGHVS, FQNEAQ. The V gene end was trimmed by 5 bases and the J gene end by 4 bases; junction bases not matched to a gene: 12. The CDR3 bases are TGTGCCAGCAGCCTTAACAGGGGGGGGTATGGCTATGGCTACACCTTC. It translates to CASSLNRGGYGYGYTF.

The CDR3 sequence is CASTAVNYGYTF. CDR3 sequence (DNA): TGTGCCAGCACTGCAGTTAACTATGGCTACACCTTC. The rearrangement uses TRBV2 and TRBJ1-2; no definite D call. The germline V gene encodes CDR1 SNHLY and CDR2 FYNNEI. The V end was cut by 7 bases, the J end by 1 base, with 7 bases between. There are 12 residues in the CDR3.

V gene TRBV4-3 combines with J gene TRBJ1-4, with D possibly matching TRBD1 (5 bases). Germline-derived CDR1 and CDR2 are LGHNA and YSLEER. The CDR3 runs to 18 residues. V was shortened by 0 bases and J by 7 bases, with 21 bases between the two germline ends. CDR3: CASSQEGQRLGGGEKLFF. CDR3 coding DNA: TGCGCCAGCAGCCAAGAGGGCCAACGTTTGGGGGGAGGTGAAAAACTGTTTTTT.

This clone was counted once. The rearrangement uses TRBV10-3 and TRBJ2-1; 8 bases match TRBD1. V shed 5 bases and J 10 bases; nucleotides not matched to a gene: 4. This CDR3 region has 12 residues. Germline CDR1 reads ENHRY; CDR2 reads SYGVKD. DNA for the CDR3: TGTGCCATCAGTATACAGGGGGACGAGCAGTTCTTC. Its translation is CAISIQGDEQFF.

The CDR3 loop is CASSLEGDTEAFF. Here the CDR3 DNA reads TGTGCCAGCAGCTTAGAAGGGGACACTGAAGCTTTCTTT. V and J are TRBV7-8 and TRBJ1-1, with D possibly TRBD1 on 5 matching bases. Germline V gives CDR1 SGHVS, CDR2 FQNEAQ. The CDR3 has 13 amino acids. Trimming took off 1 base at V and 3 bases at J, with 6 bases between the two ends.

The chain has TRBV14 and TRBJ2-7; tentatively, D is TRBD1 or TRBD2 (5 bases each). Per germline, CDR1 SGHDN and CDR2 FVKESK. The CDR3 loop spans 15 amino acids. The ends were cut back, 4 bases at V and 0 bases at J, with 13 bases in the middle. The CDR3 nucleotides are TGTGCCAGCAGCCGTGGGACGCACAGCTCCTACGAGCAGTACTTC. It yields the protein CASSRGTHSSYEQYF.

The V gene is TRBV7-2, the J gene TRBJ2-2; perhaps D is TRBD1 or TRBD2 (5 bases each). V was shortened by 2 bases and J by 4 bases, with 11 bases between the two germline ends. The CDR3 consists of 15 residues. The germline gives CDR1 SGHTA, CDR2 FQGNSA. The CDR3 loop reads CASSLRGETTGELFF. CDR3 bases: TGTGCCAGCAGCTTAAGAGGGGAAACCACCGGGGAGCTGTTTTTT.

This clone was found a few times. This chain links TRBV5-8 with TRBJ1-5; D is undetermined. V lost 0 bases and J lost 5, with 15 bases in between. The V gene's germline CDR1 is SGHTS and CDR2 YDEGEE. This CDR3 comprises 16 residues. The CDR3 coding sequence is TGTGCCAGCAGCTTGGCGGCAGGTATTTGGGATCAGCCCCAGCATTTT. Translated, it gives CASSLAAGIWDQPQHF.

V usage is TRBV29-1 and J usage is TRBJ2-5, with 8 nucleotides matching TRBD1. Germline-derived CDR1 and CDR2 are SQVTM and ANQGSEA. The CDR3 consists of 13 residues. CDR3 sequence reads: CSVTGALQETQYF. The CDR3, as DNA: TGCAGTGTGACAGGGGCGCTCCAAGAGACCCAGTACTTC.

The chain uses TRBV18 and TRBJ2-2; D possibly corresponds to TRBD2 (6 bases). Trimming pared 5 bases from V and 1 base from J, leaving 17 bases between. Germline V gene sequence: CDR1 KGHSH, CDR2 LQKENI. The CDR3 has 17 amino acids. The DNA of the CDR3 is TGTGCCAGCTCATCTACCGGGACGCGGGGGAACACCGGGGAGCTGTTTTTT. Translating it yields CASSSTGTRGNTGELFF.

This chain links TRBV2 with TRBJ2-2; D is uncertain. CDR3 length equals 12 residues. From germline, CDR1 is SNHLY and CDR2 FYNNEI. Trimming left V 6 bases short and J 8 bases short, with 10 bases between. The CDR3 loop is CASSPMGGELFF. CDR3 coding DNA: TGTGCCAGCAGCCCGATGGGGGGGGAGCTGTTTTTT.

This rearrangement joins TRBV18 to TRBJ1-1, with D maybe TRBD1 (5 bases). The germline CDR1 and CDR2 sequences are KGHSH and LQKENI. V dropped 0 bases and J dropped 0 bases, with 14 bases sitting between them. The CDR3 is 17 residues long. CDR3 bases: TGTGCCAGCTCACCACCCAGGGTAATCGCGATGAACACTGAAGCTTTCTTT. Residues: CASSPPRVIAMNTEAFF.

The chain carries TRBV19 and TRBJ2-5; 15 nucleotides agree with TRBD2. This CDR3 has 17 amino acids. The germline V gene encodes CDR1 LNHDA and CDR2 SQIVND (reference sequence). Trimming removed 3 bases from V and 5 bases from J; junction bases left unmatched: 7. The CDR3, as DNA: TGTGCCAGTAGTATTCCCGGACTAGCGGGAGGGAGTGAGACCCAGTACTTC. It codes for CASSIPGLAGGSETQYF. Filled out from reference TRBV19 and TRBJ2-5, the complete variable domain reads DGGITQSPKYLFRKEGQNVTLSCEQNLNHDAMYWYRQDPGQGLRLIYYSQIVNDFQKGDIAEGYSVSREKKESFPLTVTSAQKNPTAFYLCASSIPGLAGGSETQYFGPGTRLLVL.

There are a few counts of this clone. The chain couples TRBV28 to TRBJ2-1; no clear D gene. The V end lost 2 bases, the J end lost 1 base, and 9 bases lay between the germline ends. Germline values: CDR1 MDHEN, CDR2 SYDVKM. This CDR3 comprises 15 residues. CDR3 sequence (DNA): TGTGCCAGCAGTTTAGGGTCCCAATCCTACAATGAGCAGTTCTTC. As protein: CASSLGSQSYNEQFF.

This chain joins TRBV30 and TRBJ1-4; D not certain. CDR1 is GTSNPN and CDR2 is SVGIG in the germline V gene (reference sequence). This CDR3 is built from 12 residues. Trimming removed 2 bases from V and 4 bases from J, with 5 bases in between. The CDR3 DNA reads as TGTGCCTGGAGTTTCGGTAATGAAAAACTGTTTTTT. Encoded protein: CAWSFGNEKLFF.

The CDR3 region is CATRDRGNEKLFF. The CDR3 DNA sequence: TGTGCCACCAGGGACAGGGGGAATGAAAAACTGTTTTTT. The chain recombines TRBV6-6 with TRBJ1-4, with 11 bases fitting TRBD1. The CDR3 has 13 residues. The J segment lost 5 bases and the V segment lost 10 bases, leaving 3 bases of the junction unmatched. Germline lookup yields CDR1 MNHNY and CDR2 SVGAGI (reference sequence).

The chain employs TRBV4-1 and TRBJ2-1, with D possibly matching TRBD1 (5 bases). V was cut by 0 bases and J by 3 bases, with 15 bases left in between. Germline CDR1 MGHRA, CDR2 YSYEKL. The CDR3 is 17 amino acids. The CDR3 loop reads CASSQDGGRADYNEQFF. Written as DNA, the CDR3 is TGCGCCAGCAGCCAAGATGGTGGCAGGGCGGACTACAATGAGCAGTTCTTC.

CDR3 in DNA: TGCAGCGTTGAAGATAAACTCGGCGGCACTGAAGCTTTCTTT. Its protein product is CSVEDKLGGTEAFF. The chain links TRBV29-1 to TRBJ1-1; D not resolved. This CDR3 is 14 amino acids long. V was pared by 0 bases and J by 4 bases, with 12 bases between. Germline CDR1 is SQVTM and CDR2 is ANQGSEA.

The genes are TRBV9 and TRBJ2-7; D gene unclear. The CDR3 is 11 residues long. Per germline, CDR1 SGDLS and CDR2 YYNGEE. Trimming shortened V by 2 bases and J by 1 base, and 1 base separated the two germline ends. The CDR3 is CASSVSYEQYF. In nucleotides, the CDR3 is TGTGCCAGCAGCGTTTCCTACGAGCAGTACTTC.

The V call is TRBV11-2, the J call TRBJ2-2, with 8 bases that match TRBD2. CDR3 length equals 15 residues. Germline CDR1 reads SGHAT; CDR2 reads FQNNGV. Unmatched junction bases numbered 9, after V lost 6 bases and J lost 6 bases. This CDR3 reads CASSFRIAGSGELFF. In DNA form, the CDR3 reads TGTGCCAGCAGTTTCAGAATAGCGGGGTCCGGGGAGCTGTTTTTT.

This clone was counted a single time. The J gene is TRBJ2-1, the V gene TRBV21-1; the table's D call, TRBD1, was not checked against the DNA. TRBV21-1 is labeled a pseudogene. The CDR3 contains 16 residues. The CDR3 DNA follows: TGTGCCAGCAGCAAGGAGACAGGGGAAAGTAGGAATGAGCAGTTCTTC. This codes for CASSKETGESRNEQFF.

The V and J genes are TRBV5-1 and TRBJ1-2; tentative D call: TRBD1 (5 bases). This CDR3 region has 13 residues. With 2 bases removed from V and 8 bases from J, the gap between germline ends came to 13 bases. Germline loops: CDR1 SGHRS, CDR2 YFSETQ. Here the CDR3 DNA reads TGCGCCAGCAGCTTCGCGGGGGTCGGCGGCTACACCTTC. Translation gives CASSFAGVGGYTF.

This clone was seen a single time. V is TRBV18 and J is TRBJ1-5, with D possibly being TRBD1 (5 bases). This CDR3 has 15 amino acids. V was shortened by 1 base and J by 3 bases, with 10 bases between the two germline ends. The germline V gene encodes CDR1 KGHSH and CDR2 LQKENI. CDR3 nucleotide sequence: TGTGCCAGCTCACCACAGGACATCACCAATCAGCCCCAGCATTTT. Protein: CASSPQDITNQPQHF. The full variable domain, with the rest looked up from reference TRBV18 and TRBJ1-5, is NAGVMQNPRHLVRRRGQEARLRCSPMKGHSHVYWYRQLPEEGLKFMVYLQKENIIDESGMPKERFSAEFPKEGPSILRIQQVVRGDSAAYFCASSPQDITNQPQHFGDGTRLSIL.

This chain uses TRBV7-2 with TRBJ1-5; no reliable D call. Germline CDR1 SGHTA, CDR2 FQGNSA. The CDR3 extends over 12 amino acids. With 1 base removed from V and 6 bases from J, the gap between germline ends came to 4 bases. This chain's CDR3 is CASSLDTQPQHF. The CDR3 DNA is TGTGCCAGCAGCTTAGACACTCAGCCCCAGCATTTT.

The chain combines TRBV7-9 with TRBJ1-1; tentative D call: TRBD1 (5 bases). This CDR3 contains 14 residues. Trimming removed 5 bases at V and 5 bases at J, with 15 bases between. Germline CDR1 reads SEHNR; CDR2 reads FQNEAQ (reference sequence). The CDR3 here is CASSLIGGGTEAFF. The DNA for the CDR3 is TGTGCCAGCAGCCTTATCGGGGGAGGGACTGAAGCTTTCTTT.